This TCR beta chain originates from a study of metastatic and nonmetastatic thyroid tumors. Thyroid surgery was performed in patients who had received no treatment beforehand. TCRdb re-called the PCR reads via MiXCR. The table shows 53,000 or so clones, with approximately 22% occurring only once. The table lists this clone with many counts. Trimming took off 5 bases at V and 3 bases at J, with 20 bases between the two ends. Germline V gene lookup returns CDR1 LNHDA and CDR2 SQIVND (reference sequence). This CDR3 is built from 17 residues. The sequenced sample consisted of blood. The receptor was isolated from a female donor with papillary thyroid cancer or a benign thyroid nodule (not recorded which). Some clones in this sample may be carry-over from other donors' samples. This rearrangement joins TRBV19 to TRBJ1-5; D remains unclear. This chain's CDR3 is CASSLGGISRPNQPQHF. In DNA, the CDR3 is TGTGCCAGTAGTCTCGGAGGTATATCCAGGCCCAATCAGCCCCAGCATTTT.